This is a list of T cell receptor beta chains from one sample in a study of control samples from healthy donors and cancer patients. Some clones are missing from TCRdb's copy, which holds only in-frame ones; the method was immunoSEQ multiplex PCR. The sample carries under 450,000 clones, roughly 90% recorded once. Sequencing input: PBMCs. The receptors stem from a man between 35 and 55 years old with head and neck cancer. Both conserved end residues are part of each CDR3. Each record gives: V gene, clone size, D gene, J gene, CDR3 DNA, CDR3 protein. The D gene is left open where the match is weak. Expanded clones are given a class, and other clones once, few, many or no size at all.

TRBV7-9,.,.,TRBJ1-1,TGTGCCAGCAGCACTAGACATGTGAACACTGAAGCTTTCTTT,CASSTRHVNTEAFF
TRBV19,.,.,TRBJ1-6,TGTGCCAGTAGTATGTCCGGCTCACCCCTCCACTTT,CASSMSGSPLHF
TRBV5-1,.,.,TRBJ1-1,TGCGCCAGCAGCTTGCAGGGTGGCACTGAAGCTTTCTTT,CASSLQGGTEAFF
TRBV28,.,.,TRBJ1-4,TGTGCCAGCAGTTTAAGTACAGGGTTTGAAAAACTGTTTTTT,CASSLSTGFEKLFF
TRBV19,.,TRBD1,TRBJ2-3,TGTGCCAGTAGTTCGACAGGGGTCGGGGCAGATACGCAGTATTTT,CASSSTGVGADTQYF
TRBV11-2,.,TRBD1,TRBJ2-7,TGTGCCAGCAGCCACGGGACAGGGGGCGAGCAGTACTTC,CASSHGTGGEQYF
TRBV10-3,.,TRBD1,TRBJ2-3,TGTGCCATCAGTGAAACCCGGGACAGGGGGGCGACAGATACGCAGTATTTT,CAISETRDRGATDTQYF
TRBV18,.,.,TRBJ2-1,TGTGCCAGCTCACCAGCCCGGGACACAGGGCAGTTCTTC,CASSPARDTGQFF
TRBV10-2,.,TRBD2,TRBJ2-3,TGCGCCAGCAGTCCTCTCGCGGGGGGGAGCACAGATACGCAGTATTTT,CASSPLAGGSTDTQYF
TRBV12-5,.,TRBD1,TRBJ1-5,TGTGCTAGTGGTTTCGGGACAGGGGGGCAGCCCCAGCATTTT,CASGFGTGGQPQHF
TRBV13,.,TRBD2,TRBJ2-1,TGTGCCAGCAGCTCCCCTCGCGGGAGTGACAATGAGCAGTTCTTC,CASSSPRGSDNEQFF
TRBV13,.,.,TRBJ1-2,TGTGCCAGCAGTTCATCCCAGGCTCCCTATGGCTACACCTTC,CASSSSQAPYGYTF
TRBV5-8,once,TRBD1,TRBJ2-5,TGTGCCAGCAGCAGGGACAGGGGAGGAGAGACCCAGTACTTC,CASSRDRGGETQYF
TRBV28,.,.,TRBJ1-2,TGTGCCAGCACCAGATCCCGCACTTTTTCTAACTATGGCTACACCTTC,CASTRSRTFSNYGYTF
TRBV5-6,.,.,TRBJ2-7,TGTGCCAGCAGCTTTGGCAGGTCCTACGAGCAGTACTTC,CASSFGRSYEQYF
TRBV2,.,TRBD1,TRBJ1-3,TGTGCCAGTACAGGGGCGGCTGGAAACACCATATATTTT,CASTGAAGNTIYF
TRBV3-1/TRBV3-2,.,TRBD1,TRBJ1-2,TGTGCCAGCAGCCTAGGGACAGGGGTGACCTATGGCTACACCTTC,CASSLGTGVTYGYTF
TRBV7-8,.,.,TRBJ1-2,TGTGCCAGCAGTATACGGGATAACTATGGCTACACCTTC,CASSIRDNYGYTF
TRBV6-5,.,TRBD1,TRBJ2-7,TGTGCCAGCAGTAGGGGACAGGTACCCTACGAGCAGTACTTC,CASSRGQVPYEQYF
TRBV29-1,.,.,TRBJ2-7,TGCAGCGTGAGGGACGTTTACGAGCAGTACTTC,CSVRDVYEQYF
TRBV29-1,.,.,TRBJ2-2,TGCAGCGCAACATGGAACACCGGGGAGCTGTTTTTT,CSATWNTGELFF
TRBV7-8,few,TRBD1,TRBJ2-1,TGTGCCAGCAGCTTAGTGGGACAGGGTATAGGTGAGCAGTTCTTC,CASSLVGQGIGEQFF
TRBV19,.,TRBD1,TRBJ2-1,TGTGCCAGTACCTCAGACAGGGACTCCTACAATGAGCAGTTCTTC,CASTSDRDSYNEQFF
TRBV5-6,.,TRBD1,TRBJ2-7,TGTGCCAGCAGATCGGGACAGGGGACGATCGAGCAGTACTTC,CASRSGQGTIEQYF
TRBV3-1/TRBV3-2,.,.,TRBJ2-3,TGTGCCAGCAGCCTAAGCATTGGCAATCAGCCCCAGTATTTT,CASSLSIGNQPQYF
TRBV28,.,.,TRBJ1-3,TGTGCCAGCAGTTTAGAAAACACCATATATTTT,CASSLENTIYF
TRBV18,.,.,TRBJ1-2,TGTGCCAGCTCCCCTACGTCCAGTGGAAACTATGGCTACACCTTC,CASSPTSSGNYGYTF
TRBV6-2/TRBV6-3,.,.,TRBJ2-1,TGTGCCAGCAGCCTAATTCGGGGGTACTCCTACAATGAGCAGTTCTTC,CASSLIRGYSYNEQFF
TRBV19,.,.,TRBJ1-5,TGTGCCAGTAGTATCAGTGCTTATAGCAATCAGCCCCAGCATTTT,CASSISAYSNQPQHF
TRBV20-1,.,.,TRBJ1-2,TGCAGTGCTAGAGCGGGGGTTGGCTACACCTTC,CSARAGVGYTF
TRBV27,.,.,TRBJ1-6,TGTGCCAGCAGTTTTGCGGGGGAGCATTCACCCCTCCACTTT,CASSFAGEHSPLHF
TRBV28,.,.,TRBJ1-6,TGTGCCAGCAGTCGGGATGGGGGGCTTCCAAAACCCCTCCACTTT,CASSRDGGLPKPLHF
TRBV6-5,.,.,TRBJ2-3,TGTGCCAGCAGCACTACAGGGAGGAGAGCAGATACGCAGTATTTT,CASSTTGRRADTQYF
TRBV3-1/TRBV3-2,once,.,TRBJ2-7,TGTGCCAGCAGCCAAGAAACAGAATACGAGCAGTACTTC,CASSQETEYEQYF
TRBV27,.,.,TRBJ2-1,TGTGCCAGCAGTTTTCATCGGACCCGGGGCTCCTACAATGAGCAGTTCTTC,CASSFHRTRGSYNEQFF
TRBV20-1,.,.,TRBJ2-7,TGCAGTGCTAGTCGGAGTACCTACGAGCAGTACTTC,CSASRSTYEQYF
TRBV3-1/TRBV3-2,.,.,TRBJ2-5,TGTGCCAGCAGCCAAGAGACGTGGGAAATACAAGAGACCCAGTACTTC,CASSQETWEIQETQYF
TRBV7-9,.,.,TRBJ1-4,TGTGCCAGCAGCCCCAAGGACGGAGTCGTAAATGAAAAACTGTTTTTT,CASSPKDGVVNEKLFF
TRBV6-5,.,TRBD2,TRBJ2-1,TGTGCCAGCAGCTATGGGGACTACCGCCTCAATGAGCAGTTCTTC,CASSYGDYRLNEQFF
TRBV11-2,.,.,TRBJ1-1,TGTGCCAGCAGCTTAGATGACAGGAGAGCTTTCTTT,CASSLDDRRAFF
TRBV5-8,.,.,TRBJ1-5,TGTGCCAGCGCCTTAGACCCAGGGGTGAGCAATCAGCCCCAGCATTTT,CASALDPGVSNQPQHF
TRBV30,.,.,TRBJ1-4,TGTGCCTGCACAGGGATGGAAGAAAAACTGTTTTTT,CACTGMEEKLFF
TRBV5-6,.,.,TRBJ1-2,TGTGCCAGCAGCTTGGGTTGGGACACATCTAACTATGGCTACACCTTC,CASSLGWDTSNYGYTF
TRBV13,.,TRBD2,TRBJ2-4,TGTGCCAGCAGCCCAGAAACGACTAGCGGGCGTATTCAGTACTTC,CASSPETTSGRIQYF
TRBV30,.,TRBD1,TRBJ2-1,TGTGCCTGGATCGCCGACAGGGAAGACTACAATGAGCAGTTCTTC,CAWIADREDYNEQFF
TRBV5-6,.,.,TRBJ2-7,TGTGCCAGCAGCAGCCGAGGCGAGCAGTACTTC,CASSSRGEQYF
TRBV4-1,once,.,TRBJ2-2,TGCGCCAGCAGCCAAGAGGGGGGCAGGGTGAACACCGGGGAGCTGTTTTTT,CASSQEGGRVNTGELFF
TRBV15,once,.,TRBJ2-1,TGTGCCGCCGGGAGAGGCTTGGGGAATGAGCAGTTCTTC,CAAGRGLGNEQFF
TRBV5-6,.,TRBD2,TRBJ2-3,TGTGCCAGCAGCTTGTACCTAGCGGGAAACACAGATACGCAGTATTTT,CASSLYLAGNTDTQYF
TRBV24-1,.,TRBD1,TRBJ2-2,TGTGCCACCAGTCCCCGAGGACAGGGAACCGGGGAGCTGTTTTTT,CATSPRGQGTGELFF
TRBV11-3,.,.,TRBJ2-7,TGTGCCAGCAGCTTACGCGGAACCCCCTACGAGCAGTACTTC,CASSLRGTPYEQYF
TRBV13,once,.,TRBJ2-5,TGTGCCAGCAGCTTAGAAGGCCGAGACTTACAAGAGACCCAGTACTTC,CASSLEGRDLQETQYF
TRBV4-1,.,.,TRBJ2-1,TGCGCCAGCAGCCAAGGTTCCGGGTACAATGAGCAGTTCTTC,CASSQGSGYNEQFF
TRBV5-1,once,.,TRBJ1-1,TGCGCCGGGAGTACAGGCGCGGGCACTGAAGCTTTCTTT,CAGSTGAGTEAFF
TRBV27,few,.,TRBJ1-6,TGTGCCAGCAGTTCCTCGGCCCCGCTCTATAATTCACCCCTCCACTTT,CASSSSAPLYNSPLHF
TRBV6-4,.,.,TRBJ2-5,TGTGCCAGCAGTCGGGACGCCGGGGAGACCCAGTACTTC,CASSRDAGETQYF